This T cell receptor beta chain was sequenced in a study of T cells in Graves' hyperthyroidism and ophthalmopathy. This CDR3 contains 15 residues. Trimming took off 4 bases at V and 6 bases at J, with 19 bases between the two ends. CDR1 is LNHDA, CDR2 SQIVND, per germline (reference sequence). Amplification of TCR beta CDR3 regions used RNA as the template. HTBI primers were the set used in a first-round RT-PCR of the TCR CDR3. TCRdb called the multiplex PCR reads again in MiXCR, with one record for every CDR3 protein. The table lists more than 500,000 distinct CDR3 sequences, roughly 15% of them singletons.

The receptor was derived from a woman aged 40 to 50 with Graves' ophthalmopathy. This chain links TRBV19 with TRBJ2-7, with a possible D match to TRBD2 (5 bases). The sequenced sample consisted of blood. In DNA, the CDR3 is TGTGCCAGTAGTAGGGGAGTCCTAAAGGTTGGCGAGCAGTACTTC. Residues: CASSRGVLKVGEQYF. The variable domain in full, with the rest retrieved from reference TRBV19 and TRBJ2-7, is DGGITQSPKYLFRKEGQNVTLSCEQNLNHDAMYWYRQDPGQGLRLIYYSQIVNDFQKGDIAEGYSVSREKKESFPLTVTSAQKNPTAFYLCASSRGVLKVGEQYFGPGTRLTVT.